This TCR beta chain was profiled in a study of radiotherapy plus CTLA-4 blockade in lung cancer. With 5 bases removed from V and 3 bases from J, the gap between germline ends came to 27 bases. Germline V gene lookup returns CDR1 SEHNR and CDR2 FQNEAQ (reference sequence). The CDR3 consists of 19 residues. Clones were read by immunoSEQ multiplex PCR, and TCRdb kept only the in-frame ones, dropping some. The table records 30,000 to 40,000 clones, under 85% of them present only once. Sample: peripheral blood, taken from a patient treated with radiotherapy plus ipilimumab. The chain uses TRBV7-9 and TRBJ2-3; a weak D match, TRBD2 (5 bases). This receptor was taken from a human donor with non-small cell lung cancer that progressed on radiotherapy plus ipilimumab. CDR3 sequence reads: CASSPPWVVPGVSTDTQYF. The CDR3 DNA is TGTGCCAGCAGCCCCCCGTGGGTGGTCCCCGGGGTGAGTACAGATACGCAGTATTTT.